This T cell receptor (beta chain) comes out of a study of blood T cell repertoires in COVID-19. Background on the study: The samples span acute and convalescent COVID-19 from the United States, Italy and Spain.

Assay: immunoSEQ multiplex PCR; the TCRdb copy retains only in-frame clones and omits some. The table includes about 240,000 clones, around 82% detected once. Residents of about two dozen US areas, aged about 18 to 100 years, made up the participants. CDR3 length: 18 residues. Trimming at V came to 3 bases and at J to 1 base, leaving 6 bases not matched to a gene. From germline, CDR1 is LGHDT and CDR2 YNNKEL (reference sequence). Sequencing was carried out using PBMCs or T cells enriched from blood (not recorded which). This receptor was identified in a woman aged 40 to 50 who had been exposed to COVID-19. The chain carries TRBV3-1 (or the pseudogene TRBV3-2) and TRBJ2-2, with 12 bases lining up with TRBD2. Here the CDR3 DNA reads TGTGCCAGCAGCCACCCGACTAGCGGGGGCAAGAACACCGGGGAGCTGTTTTTT. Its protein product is CASSHPTSGGKNTGELFF.